The TCR beta chain described here comes from a study of T cells after yellow fever vaccination. The wider study: Where fractions had low cell numbers, libraries were prepared from them with the SMART-Seq v4 Ultra Low Input RNA kit. Findings and limits, study-wide: After the booster, over 95% of CD4 and approximately 87% of CD8 primary-response clones were re-detected.

5'RACE template switching produced TCR cDNA carrying a universal primer site and UMIs. TCRdb re-called the 5' RACE reads through MiXCR, storing one row per CDR3 protein. The table lists 500,000 to 550,000 distinct CDR3 sequences, 21% of them singletons. A few counts support this clonotype. Its antigen is undetermined. The CDR3 is 14 residues long. J lost 3 bases, V lost 6 bases, and 4 bases had no gene match. This specimen consisted of PBMCs, obtained 21 days after the first yellow fever vaccination. V usage is TRBV12-3 or TRBV12-4 and J usage is TRBJ2-2; TRBD1 matches at 7 bases. The sequence derives from a man aged 18 to 30 who received the YFV17D yellow fever vaccine. Here the CDR3 DNA reads TGTGCCAGCAGCGAGGACAGGTACACCGGGGAGCTGTTTTTT. Residues: CASSEDRYTGELFF.